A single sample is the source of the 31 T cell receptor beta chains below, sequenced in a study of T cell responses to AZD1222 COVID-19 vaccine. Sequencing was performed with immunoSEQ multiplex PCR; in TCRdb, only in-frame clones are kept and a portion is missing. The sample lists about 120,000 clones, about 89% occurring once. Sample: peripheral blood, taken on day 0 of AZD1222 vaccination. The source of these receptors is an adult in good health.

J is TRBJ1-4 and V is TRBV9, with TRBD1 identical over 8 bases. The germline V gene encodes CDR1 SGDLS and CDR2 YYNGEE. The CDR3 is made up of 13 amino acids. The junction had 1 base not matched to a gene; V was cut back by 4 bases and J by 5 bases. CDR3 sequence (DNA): TGTGCCAGCAGCAGACAGGGGAATGAAAAACTGTTTTTT. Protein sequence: CASSRQGNEKLFF.

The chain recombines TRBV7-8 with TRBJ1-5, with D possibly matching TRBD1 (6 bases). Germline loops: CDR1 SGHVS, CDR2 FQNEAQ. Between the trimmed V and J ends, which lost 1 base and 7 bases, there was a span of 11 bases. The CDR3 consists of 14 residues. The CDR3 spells CASSLGAGVQPQHF. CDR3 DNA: TGTGCCAGCAGCTTAGGGGCAGGGGTACAGCCCCAGCATTTT.

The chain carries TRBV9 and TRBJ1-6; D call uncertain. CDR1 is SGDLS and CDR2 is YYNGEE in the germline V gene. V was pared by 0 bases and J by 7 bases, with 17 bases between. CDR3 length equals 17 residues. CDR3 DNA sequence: TGTGCCAGCAGCGTAGCTACGGCGGCGGCACTGAATTCACCCCTCCACTTT. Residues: CASSVATAAALNSPLHF. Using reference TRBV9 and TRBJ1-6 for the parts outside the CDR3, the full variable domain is DSGVTQTPKHLITATGQRVTLRCSPRSGDLSVYWYQQSLDQGLQFLIQYYNGEERAKGNILERFSAQQFPDLHSELNLSSLELGDSALYFCASSVATAAALNSPLHFGNGTRLTVT.

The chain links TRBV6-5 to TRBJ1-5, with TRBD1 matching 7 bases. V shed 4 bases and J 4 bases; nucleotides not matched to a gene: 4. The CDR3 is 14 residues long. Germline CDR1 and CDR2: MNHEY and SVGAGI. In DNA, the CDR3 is TGTGCCAGCAGTTCCCCAGGGGGGAATCAGCCCCAGCATTTT. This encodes CASSSPGGNQPQHF.

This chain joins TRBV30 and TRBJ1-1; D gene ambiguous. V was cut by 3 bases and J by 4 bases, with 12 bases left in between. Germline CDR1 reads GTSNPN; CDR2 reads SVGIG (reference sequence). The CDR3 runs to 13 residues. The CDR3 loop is CAWSPQPSTEAFF. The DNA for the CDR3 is TGTGCCTGGAGCCCACAGCCTAGCACTGAAGCTTTCTTT.

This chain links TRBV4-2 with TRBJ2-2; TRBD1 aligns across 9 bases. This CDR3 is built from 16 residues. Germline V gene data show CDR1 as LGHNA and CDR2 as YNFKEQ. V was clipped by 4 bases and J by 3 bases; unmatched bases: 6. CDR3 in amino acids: CASSPPWTGDTGELFF. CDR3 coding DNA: TGTGCCAGCAGCCCACCTTGGACAGGGGACACCGGGGAGCTGTTTTTT.

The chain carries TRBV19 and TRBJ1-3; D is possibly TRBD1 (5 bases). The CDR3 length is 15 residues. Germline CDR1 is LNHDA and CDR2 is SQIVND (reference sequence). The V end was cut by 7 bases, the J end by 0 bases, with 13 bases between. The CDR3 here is CASIGWTSSGNTIYF. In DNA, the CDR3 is TGTGCCAGTATTGGGTGGACATCCTCTGGAAACACCATATATTTT. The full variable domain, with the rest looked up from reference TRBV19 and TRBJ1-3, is DGGITQSPKYLFRKEGQNVTLSCEQNLNHDAMYWYRQDPGQGLRLIYYSQIVNDFQKGDIAEGYSVSREKKESFPLTVTSAQKNPTAFYLCASIGWTSSGNTIYFGEGSWLTVV.

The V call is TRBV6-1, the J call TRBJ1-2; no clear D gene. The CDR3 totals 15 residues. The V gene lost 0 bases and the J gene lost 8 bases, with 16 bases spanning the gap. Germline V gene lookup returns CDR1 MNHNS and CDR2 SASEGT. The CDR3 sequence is CASSEATGLSSGYTF. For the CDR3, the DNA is TGTGCCAGCAGTGAAGCCACGGGCCTCTCGTCGGGCTACACCTTC.

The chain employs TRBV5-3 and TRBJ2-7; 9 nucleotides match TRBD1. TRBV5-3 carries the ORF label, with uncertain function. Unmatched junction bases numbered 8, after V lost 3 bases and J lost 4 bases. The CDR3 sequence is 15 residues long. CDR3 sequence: CARSSVRTGAYEQYF. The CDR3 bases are TGTGCCAGAAGCTCGGTCAGGACAGGGGCGTACGAGCAGTACTTC.

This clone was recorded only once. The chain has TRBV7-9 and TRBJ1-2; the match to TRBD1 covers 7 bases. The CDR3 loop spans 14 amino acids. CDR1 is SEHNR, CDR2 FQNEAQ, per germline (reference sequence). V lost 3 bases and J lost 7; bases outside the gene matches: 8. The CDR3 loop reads CASSFEPGGFGYTF. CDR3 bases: TGTGCCAGCAGCTTTGAACCAGGGGGGTTTGGCTACACCTTC.

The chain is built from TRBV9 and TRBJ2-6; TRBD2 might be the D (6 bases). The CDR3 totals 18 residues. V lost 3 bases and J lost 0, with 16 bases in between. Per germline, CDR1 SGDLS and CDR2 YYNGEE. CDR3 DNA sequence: TGTGCCAGCAGCGCGCCCCCGGGACTCCACTCTGGGGCCAACGTCCTGACTTTC. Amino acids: CASSAPPGLHSGANVLTF. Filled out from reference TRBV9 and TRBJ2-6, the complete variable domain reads DSGVTQTPKHLITATGQRVTLRCSPRSGDLSVYWYQQSLDQGLQFLIQYYNGEERAKGNILERFSAQQFPDLHSELNLSSLELGDSALYFCASSAPPGLHSGANVLTFGAGSRLTVL.

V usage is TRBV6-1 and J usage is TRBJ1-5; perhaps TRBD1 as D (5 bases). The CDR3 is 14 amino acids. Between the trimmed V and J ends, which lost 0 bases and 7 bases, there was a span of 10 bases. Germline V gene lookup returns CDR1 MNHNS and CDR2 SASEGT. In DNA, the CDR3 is TGTGCCAGCAGTGAAGCCCCAGGGCAGCAGCCCCAGCATTTT. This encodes CASSEAPGQQPQHF.

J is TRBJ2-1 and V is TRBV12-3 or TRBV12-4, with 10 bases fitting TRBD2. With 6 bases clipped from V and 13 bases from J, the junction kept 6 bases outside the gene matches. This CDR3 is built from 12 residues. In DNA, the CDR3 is TGTGCCAGCAGGGGCCTAGCGGGGGCTCAGTTCTTC. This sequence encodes CASRGLAGAQFF.

The CDR3 is CASSTPRGGNTGELFF. As DNA, the CDR3 is TGTGCCAGCAGCACCCCACGGGGTGGGAACACCGGGGAGCTGTTTTTT. The chain combines TRBV9 with TRBJ2-2; D is perhaps TRBD2 (5 bases). The CDR3 covers 16 residues. The germline V gene encodes CDR1 SGDLS and CDR2 YYNGEE. Trimming took off 4 bases at V and 1 base at J, with 14 bases between the two ends.

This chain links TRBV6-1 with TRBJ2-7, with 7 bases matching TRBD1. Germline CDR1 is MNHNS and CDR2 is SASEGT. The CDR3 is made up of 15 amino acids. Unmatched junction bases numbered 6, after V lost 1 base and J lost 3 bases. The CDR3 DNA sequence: TGTGCCAGCAGTGAAGTCGGACAGGCCATCTACGAGCAGTACTTC. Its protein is CASSEVGQAIYEQYF.

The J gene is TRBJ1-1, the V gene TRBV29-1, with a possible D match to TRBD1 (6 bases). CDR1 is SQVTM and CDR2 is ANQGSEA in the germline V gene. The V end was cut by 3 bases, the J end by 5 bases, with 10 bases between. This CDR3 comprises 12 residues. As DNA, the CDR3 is TGCAGCGTTGAGCGCACAGGGACTGAAGCTTTCTTT. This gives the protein CSVERTGTEAFF.

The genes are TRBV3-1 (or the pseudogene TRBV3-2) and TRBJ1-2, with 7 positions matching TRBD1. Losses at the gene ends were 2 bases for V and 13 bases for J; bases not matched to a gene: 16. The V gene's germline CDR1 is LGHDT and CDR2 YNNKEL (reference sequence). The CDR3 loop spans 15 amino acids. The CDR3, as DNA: TGTGCCAGCAGCCAATCCTTATTCACAGGGGTCCGGGGCACCTTC. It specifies CASSQSLFTGVRGTF.

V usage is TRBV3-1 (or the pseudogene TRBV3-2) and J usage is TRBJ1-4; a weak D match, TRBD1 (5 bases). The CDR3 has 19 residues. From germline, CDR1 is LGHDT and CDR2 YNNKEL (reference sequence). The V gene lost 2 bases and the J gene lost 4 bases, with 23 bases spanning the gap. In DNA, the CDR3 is TGTGCCAGCAGCCAATGGAAATCCCGGGGGGTCATCAATAATGAAAAACTGTTTTTT. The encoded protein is CASSQWKSRGVINNEKLFF.

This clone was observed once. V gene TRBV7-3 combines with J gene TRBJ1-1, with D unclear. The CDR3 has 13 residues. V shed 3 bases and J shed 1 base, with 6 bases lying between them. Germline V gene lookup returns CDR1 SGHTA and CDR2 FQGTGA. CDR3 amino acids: CASSFRRNTEAFF. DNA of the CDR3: TGTGCCAGCAGCTTCCGCCGGAACACTGAAGCTTTCTTT.

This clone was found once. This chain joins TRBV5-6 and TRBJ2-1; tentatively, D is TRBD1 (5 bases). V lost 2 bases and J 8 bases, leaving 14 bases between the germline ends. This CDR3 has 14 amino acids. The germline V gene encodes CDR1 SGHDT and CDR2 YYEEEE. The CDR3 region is CASSLTIGRDEQFF. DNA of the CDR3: TGTGCCAGCAGCTTAACGATAGGCAGGGATGAGCAGTTCTTC.

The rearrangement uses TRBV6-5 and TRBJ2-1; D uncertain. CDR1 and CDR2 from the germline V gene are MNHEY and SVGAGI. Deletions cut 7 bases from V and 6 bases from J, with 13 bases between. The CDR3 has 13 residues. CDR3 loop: CASKMQEFNEQFF. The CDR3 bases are TGTGCCAGCAAAATGCAAGAGTTCAATGAGCAGTTCTTC.

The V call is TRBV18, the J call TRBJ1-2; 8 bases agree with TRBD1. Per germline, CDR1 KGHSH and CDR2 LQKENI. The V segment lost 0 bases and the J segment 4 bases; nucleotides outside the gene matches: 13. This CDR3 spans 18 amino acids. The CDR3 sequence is CASSPPLGGRGHGYGYTF. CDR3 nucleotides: TGTGCCAGCTCACCACCCCTAGGGGGCAGGGGGCACGGCTATGGCTACACCTTC.

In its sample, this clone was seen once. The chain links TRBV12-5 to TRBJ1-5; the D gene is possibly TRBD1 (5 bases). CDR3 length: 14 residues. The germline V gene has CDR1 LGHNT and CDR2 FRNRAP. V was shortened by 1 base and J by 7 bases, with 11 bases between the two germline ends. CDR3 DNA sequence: TGTGCTAGTGGTTTGGAGCCGGGGGGACAGCCCCAGCATTTT. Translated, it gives CASGLEPGGQPQHF.

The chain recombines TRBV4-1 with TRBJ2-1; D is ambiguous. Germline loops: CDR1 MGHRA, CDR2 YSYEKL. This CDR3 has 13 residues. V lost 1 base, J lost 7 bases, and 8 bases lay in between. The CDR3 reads CASSQGDWNEQFF. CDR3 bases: TGCGCCAGCAGCCAAGGTGACTGGAATGAGCAGTTCTTC.

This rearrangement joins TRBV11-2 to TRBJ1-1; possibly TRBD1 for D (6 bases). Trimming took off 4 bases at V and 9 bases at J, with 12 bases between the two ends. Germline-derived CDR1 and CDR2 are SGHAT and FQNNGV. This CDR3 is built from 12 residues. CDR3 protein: CASSSNRVQAFF. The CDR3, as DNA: TGTGCCAGCAGCTCTAACAGGGTTCAAGCTTTCTTT.

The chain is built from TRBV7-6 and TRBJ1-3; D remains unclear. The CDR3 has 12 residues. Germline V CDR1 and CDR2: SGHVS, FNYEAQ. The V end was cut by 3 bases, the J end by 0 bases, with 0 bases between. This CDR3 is CASSFSGNTIYF. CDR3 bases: TGTGCCAGCAGCTTCTCTGGAAACACCATATATTTT.

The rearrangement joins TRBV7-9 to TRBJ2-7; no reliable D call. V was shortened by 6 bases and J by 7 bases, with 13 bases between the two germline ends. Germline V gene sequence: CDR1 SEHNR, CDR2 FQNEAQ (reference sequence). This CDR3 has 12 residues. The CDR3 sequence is CASRGLGLEQYF. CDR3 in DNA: TGTGCCAGCAGGGGCCTTGGTTTGGAGCAGTACTTC.

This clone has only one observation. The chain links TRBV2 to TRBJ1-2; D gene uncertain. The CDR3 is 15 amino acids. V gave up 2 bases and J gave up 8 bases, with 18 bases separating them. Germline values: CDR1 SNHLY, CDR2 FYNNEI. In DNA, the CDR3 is TGTGCCAGCAGTGAACATGCCAGGCGGCACTCCGGCTACACCTTC. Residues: CASSEHARRHSGYTF.

The CDR3 DNA follows: TGTGCCAGCAGCGTAGACATTGAGAAGACTGAAGCTTTCTTT. Residues: CASSVDIEKTEAFF. The chain couples TRBV9 to TRBJ1-1; D is uncertain. Germline CDR1 and CDR2: SGDLS and YYNGEE. Trimming removed 0 bases from V and 5 bases from J, with 11 bases in between. The CDR3 totals 14 residues.

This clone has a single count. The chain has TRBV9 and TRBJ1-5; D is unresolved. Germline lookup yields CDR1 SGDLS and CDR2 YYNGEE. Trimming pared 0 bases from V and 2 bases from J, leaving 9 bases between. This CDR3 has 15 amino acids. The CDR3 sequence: CASSVDQGGNQPQHF. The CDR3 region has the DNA TGTGCCAGCAGCGTAGACCAAGGCGGCAATCAGCCCCAGCATTTT.

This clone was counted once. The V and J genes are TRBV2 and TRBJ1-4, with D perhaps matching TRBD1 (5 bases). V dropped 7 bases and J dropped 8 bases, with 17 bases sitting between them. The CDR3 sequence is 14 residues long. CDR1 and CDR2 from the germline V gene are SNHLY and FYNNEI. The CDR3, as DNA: TGTGCCAGCAAGGTGGACATCCGGAAGGAAAAACTGTTTTTT. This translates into CASKVDIRKEKLFF.